This TCR beta chain was documented in a study of memory CD8 T cells in hepatitis C reinfection. Across the whole study: Between 55 and 20 weeks before reinfection detection, pre-reinfection samples were drawn. Overall study findings and caveats: With five or six donors, public clonotype conclusions could not be definitive.

Specified time point: pre-reinfection, 55 to 20 weeks before reinfection detection. No in vitro expansion preceded TCR sequencing of the sorted cells. Total naive CD8 T cells were sorted as viable CD3+ CD8+ CD45RO- cells from two donors. CDR1 and CDR2 (germline): MNHEY, SMNVEV (reference sequence). Trimming shortened V by 0 bases and J by 3 bases, and 9 bases separated the two germline ends. This CDR3 has 14 residues. Assay used: immunoSEQ multiplex PCR; TCRdb lists only in-frame clones, some missing. In the table there are tens of thousands of clones, around 92% of which are singletons. As to this clone: Its antigen is unidentified.

The chain carries TRBV27 and TRBJ2-7, with a weak D call TRBD2 (5 bases). This sequence was found in a man younger than 35 with hepatitis C virus infection. The material sequenced was naive CD8+ T cells sorted from blood. CDR3 region: CASSLSGRGYEQYF. The CDR3 bases are TGTGCCAGCAGTTTATCAGGGAGAGGCTACGAGCAGTACTTC.